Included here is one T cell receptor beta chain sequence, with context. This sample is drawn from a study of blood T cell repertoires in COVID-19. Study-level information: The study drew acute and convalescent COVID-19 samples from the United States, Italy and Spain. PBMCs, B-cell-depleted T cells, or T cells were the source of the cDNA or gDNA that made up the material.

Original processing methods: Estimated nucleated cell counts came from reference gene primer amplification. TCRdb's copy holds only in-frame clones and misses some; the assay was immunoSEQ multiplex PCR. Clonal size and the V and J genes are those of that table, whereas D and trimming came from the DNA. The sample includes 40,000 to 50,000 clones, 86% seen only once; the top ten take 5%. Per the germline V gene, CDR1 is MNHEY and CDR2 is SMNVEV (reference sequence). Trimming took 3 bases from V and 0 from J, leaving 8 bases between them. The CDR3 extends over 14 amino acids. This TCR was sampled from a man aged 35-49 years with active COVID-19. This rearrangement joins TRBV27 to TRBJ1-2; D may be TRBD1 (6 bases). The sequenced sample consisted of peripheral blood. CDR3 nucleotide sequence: TGTGCCAGCAGTTTCCAGGGGTCTAACTATGGCTACACCTTC. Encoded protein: CASSFQGSNYGYTF.